This T cell receptor beta chain was found in a study of shared clonotypes between healthy human individuals. Only a few counts were recorded for this clone. Sequenced by immunoSEQ multiplex PCR; TCRdb stores in-frame clones only, minus some. The sample has about 1 million clones, about 77% seen once. Germline V gene data show CDR1 as SGDLS and CDR2 as YYNGEE. Trimming removed 0 bases from V and 7 bases from J, with 17 bases in between. The CDR3 length is 15 residues. Sequencing was done on a sample of memory CD4+ T cells sorted from blood. The subset here: CD45RA-negative fraction. This TCR was recovered from a man aged 18 to 29 in good health. The chain uses TRBV9 and TRBJ2-7; no firm D call. The CDR3 sequence: CASSVDSDLLREQYF. The CDR3 coding sequence is TGTGCCAGCAGCGTAGATTCGGACCTCCTAAGGGAGCAGTACTTC. Using reference TRBV9 and TRBJ2-7 for the parts outside the CDR3, the full variable domain is DSGVTQTPKHLITATGQRVTLRCSPRSGDLSVYWYQQSLDQGLQFLIQYYNGEERAKGNILERFSAQQFPDLHSELNLSSLELGDSALYFCASSVDSDLLREQYFGPGTRLTVT.